Described below is a single T cell receptor (beta chain) sequence and its context. Taking its sample share into account, this clone is medium-sized (0.01 to 0.1%). Its antigen is still unknown. Base qualities are not at hand, and no much larger clone is one base apart. The data derive from a study of cytomegalovirus exposure and HLA in healthy donors (dated by TCRdb to the late 2010s). Background on the whole study: In an earlier analysis of under 750 of the donors, around 300 Gb of sequence data and 120 million or so unique TCR beta sequences from about 179 million T cells were reported. Typing coverage varied by locus: roughly 620-640 donors for A, B, C, DRB1 and DQB1; around 560 for DQA1; around 570 for DPA1; 450 to 480 for DPB1. To study patterns of TCR occurrence, a later analysis re-analyzed previously published TCR beta repertoires from 666 donors and added high-resolution HLA genotyping. Of the roughly 410 genotyped donors, approximately 80% were placed in the genetic ancestry cluster associated with self-reported Caucasian donors. The study combined high-throughput TCR immunosequencing, statistical association of individual TCRs with disease status, and machine learning to predict cytomegalovirus infection status. The study aimed to test whether signatures of past pathogen exposure could be identified by cataloging public T cell receptors. An earlier analysis of several hundred of the donors used high-throughput TCR beta sequencing to judge whether each TCR beta V gene segment behaved as functional or pseudogenic. About 330 gigabases of sequencing data and approximately 91 million unique TCR sequences made up an early release that covered nearly 650 HLA-typed donors. All discovery cohort repertoires had been generated using a single sequencing platform. A later genetic analysis took genome-wide SNP genotypes for about 65% of the 666 donors and used that subset as a discovery cohort. Because of strong linkage in the cohort, a few DR-DQ haplotypes were treated as single units for association and clustering. Alongside the repertoire data, information on donor age, sex, ethnicity and CMV serostatus was compiled. Both class I and class II loci were covered by HLA typing, at four-digit resolution. In addition to the first cohort of 666 subjects, a separate validation cohort of 120 different subjects was used. The later analysis used no new phenotypic data to find candidate immune exposures, relying instead on TCR beta sequences and their occurrence across donors. The study used immunosequencing to profile the T cell repertoires of about 670 subjects and linked those repertoires to cytomegalovirus serostatus. Among around 400 genotyped donors of the cohort, an average of approximately 250,000 unique TCR beta nucleotide sequences were sequenced per donor, roughly 18% of them non-productive. Summary of the overall study and its limitations: The classifier was reported to diagnose cytomegalovirus status with high specificity and sensitivity in both the original cohort and the validation cohort. A later analysis found that most CMV-associated TCR beta chains appeared HLA-restricted, with HLA associations seemingly driven largely by CMV exposure. According to a later analysis, TCR association rates differed among HLA loci, with DRB1 alleles showing the most associated TCRs and HLA-C alleles showing the fewest. In the study, some 160 TCR beta chains were listed as associated with cytomegalovirus. In a later genetic analysis, a missense DCLRE1C variant was associated with V-gene and J-gene trimming of TCR beta chains, and the association was replicated in an independent cohort. In an earlier analysis of several hundred of the donors, most TCR beta V segments were observed in productive rearrangements about 90% or about 30% of the time, broadly matching IMGT annotations. Across donors, most TCR sequences were observed very rarely, whereas some public TCRs were present in many individuals. The authors suggested that the approach could potentially be generalized to other disease states and immunological phenotypes. Assigning TCR associations to individual alleles was difficult when HLA alleles, especially DR and DQ, strongly co-occurred. A later analysis found that HLA-associated TCR beta chains were more clonally expanded and had lower generation probabilities than equally common non-associated chains. Specific HLA alleles were associated with 15,000 to 20,000 TCR beta sequences at a false discovery rate of 0.05 in a later analysis. A cluster of highly shared sequence variants was judged likely to represent a technical artifact of the sequencing pipeline. A further reported finding was that TCR beta sequences accurately predicted the HLA-A and HLA-B alleles for most subjects in the first cohort. Because HLA typing was missing for some donors at each locus, association tests included only the typed subset. Roughly uniform sequencing depth across donors was assumed in presence/absence analyses, although this assumption may not hold. For the cohort, immune exposure information was limited to CMV serostatus. In a later analysis, several top co-occurrence clusters were reported to appear linked to parvovirus B19, influenza, CMV and Epstein-Barr virus. Linkage disequilibrium might explain the correlated functional status among segregating V segments, but an unknown experimental factor could not be excluded. The cohort was sequenced for TCR beta chains only, and without alpha or paired-chain data the features that could be detected were limited. Because counts were too low, roughly 17 rarely observed V segments, including chromosome 9 orphons, were left out of the earlier analysis of over 550 of the donors. According to a later genetic analysis, donors in an Asian-associated ancestry cluster had fewer N-insertions in productive TCRs than the roughly 700-donor mean. In vitro tests confirmed that three of the cytomegalovirus-associated TCR beta chains recognize cytomegalovirus antigens.

Library creation used the immunoSEQ multiplex PCR assay. A mixture of 60 forward primers for TCR Vbeta segments and 13 reverse primers for TCR Jbeta segments was used in the multiplex PCR. A multiplex PCR assay on genomic DNA amplified the CDR3 region of rearranged TCR beta genes. Amplified TCR beta libraries were sequenced as 87-base-pair reads on the Illumina HiSeq System. The authors processed their data as follows. Across the 670 or so repertoires, a later analysis counted approximately 75 million unique TCR beta chains, roughly 11 million of which were shared by at least two donors. Raw reads were error-corrected and collapsed into unique sequences by a nearest-neighbor algorithm in which closely related sequences were merged to remove PCR and sequencing errors. Alignment of CDR3 sequences to IMGT reference sequences was used to assign V, D and J gene segments. For a sequence to be retained, a match of at least six nucleotides to both a V gene segment and a J gene segment was required. Rearrangements were called productive when the CDR3 lacked stop codons and stayed in frame with V and J; all others were non-productive. Following IMGT convention, CDR3 was defined as the stretch from the second conserved V-encoded cysteine to the conserved J-encoded phenylalanine. The earlier analysis of 587 of the donors excluded any sequence lacking an unambiguous match to a single V gene segment. In an earlier analysis of 587 of the donors, V segments were called functional above 56.7% productive rearrangements and were called segregating when the between-donor standard deviation exceeded 5%. A statistical classification framework was built to diagnose cytomegalovirus status from the catalog of TCR beta chain sequences. In a later analysis, TCR nucleotide sequences were compared against IMGT/GENE-DB human TR gene sequences so that V and J genes could be assigned. In a later analysis, CDR3 sequences and most-parsimonious VDJ recombination scenarios were assigned using the TCRdist pipeline. A later analysis defined each TCR beta chain by its CDR3 amino acid sequence plus V-gene family, and excluded reads lacking a unique V-gene family. As a way to deal with suspected cross-contamination and a sequencing artifact, a later analysis dropped 450 to 700 nucleotide sequences that were highly shared and had low generation probability. In a later analysis, a clonal expansion index was calculated for each public chain from normalized within-repertoire ranks of inferred template counts. Generation probabilities in a later analysis came from a VDJ recombination model fitted to out-of-frame rearrangements, and those results were checked against IGoR. Hypergeometric tests were used in a later analysis to score TCR-TCR, TCR-HLA and TCR-CMV co-occurrence, with a repertoire-size bias correction applied to the TCR pairs. False discovery rates were estimated in a later analysis by permuting HLA or CMV assignments 20 times. In a later analysis, co-occurring TCRs were grouped using DBSCAN, and TCRdist sequence similarity was added for clustering within HLA-allele-positive subsets. For co-occurrence clustering, repertoires with fewer than 30,000 or more than 120,000 public chains were excluded, along with four or five repertoires with anomalous nucleotide sharing. TCRdb took this table from immuneACCESS and kept in-frame rearrangements with V and J called. Such tables lack part of the clones; where checked against another copy, unresolved V genes explain under half of the gap, and the rest is unexplained. V, J and clone size were drawn from that table, and D and trimming were deduced from the DNA. The sample table contains some 130,000 clones; only one count was recorded for around 80% of them. Clones ranked in the top ten supply around 5% of the sample.

The cohort consisted of 650 to 700 healthy bone marrow donors. All cohort members were sampled while nominally healthy, although unrecorded immune exposures were likely present. CMV serostatus was positive for 289 and negative for about 55% of the roughly 670 cohort members, and was not recorded for this donor. Every donor gave a peripheral blood sample, and the peripheral blood mononuclear cells from that sample were used for TCR beta sequencing. The Qiagen DNeasy Blood Extraction Kit was used to extract genomic DNA from the blood cell samples. The sequenced sample consisted of PBMCs. This clonotype was obtained from a man aged 25 to 40 in good health.

The CDR3 protein: CASSTRTGGRYEQYF. The DNA sequence is given as TGTGCCAGCAGCACCCGGACAGGGGGTCGCTACGAGCAGTACTTC. The V gene is TRBV21-1 and the J gene is TRBJ2-7; the table's D call, TRBD1, has no DNA check behind it. TRBV21-1 is described as a pseudogene. From the cysteine through the phenylalanine, the CDR3 covers 15 amino acids. Only the CDR3 part of the read is kept: 45 bases, read in frame from the first base.